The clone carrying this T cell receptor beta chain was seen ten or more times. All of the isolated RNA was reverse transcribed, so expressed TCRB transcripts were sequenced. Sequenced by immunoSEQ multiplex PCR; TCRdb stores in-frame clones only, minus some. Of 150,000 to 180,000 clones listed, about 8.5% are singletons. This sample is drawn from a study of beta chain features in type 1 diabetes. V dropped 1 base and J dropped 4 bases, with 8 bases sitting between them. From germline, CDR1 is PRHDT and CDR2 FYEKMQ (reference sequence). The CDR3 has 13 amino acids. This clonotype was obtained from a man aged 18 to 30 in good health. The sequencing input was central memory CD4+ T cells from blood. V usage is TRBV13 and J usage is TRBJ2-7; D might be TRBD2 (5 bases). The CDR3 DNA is TGTGCCAGCAGCTTAGAGCGGACTTACGAGCAGTACTTC. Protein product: CASSLERTYEQYF.